These 17 T cell receptor beta chains originate from one sample sequenced in a study of blood T cells in healthy people across ages. Combining a sample-barcoded 5' primer with a J-beta primer mix, a second PCR ran for 7 to 11 cycles. TCRdb independently ran MiXCR on the 5' RACE reads; one entry per CDR3 protein. This table has 450,000 to 700,000 distinct CDR3 sequences, 27% appearing once. The sequencing input was blood. The receptors were sampled from a woman aged 70 to 79 in good health.

This clonotype was observed many times. J is TRBJ2-7 and V is TRBV6-5; possibly TRBD1 for D (5 bases). This CDR3 contains 14 residues. The germline V and J ends were trimmed by 3 bases and 1 base, with 10 bases remaining between them. The germline V gene encodes CDR1 MNHEY and CDR2 SVGAGI. This CDR3 reads CASSYGQGSYEQYF. The DNA of the CDR3 is TGTGCCAGCAGTTATGGGCAGGGTTCCTACGAGCAGTACTTC.

The V call is TRBV28, the J call TRBJ2-7; 7 positions match TRBD1. CDR1 and CDR2 from the germline V gene are MDHEN and SYDVKM. The V segment lost 7 bases and the J segment 12 bases; nucleotides outside the gene matches: 12. The CDR3 is 12 amino acids. The CDR3 loop reads CASTPRQGSGYF. The CDR3 region has the DNA TGTGCCAGCACCCCCCGACAGGGCTCAGGGTACTTC. Based on the CDR3 plus reference TRBV28 and TRBJ2-7, the full variable domain is DVKVTQSSRYLVKRTGEKVFLECVQDMDHENMFWYRQDPGLGLRLIYFSYDVKMKEKGDIPEGYSVSREKKERFSLILESASTNQTSMYLCASTPRQGSGYFGPGTRLTVT.

In its sample, this clonotype was seen a few times. The CDR3 sequence is CASSFRTSWYNEQFF. CDR3 DNA sequence: TGCGCCAGCAGCTTCAGGACTAGCTGGTACAATGAGCAGTTCTTC. The chain employs TRBV5-1 and TRBJ2-1; 8 bases map to TRBD2. CDR1 is SGHRS and CDR2 is YFSETQ in the germline V gene. The CDR3 is made up of 15 amino acids. The J segment lost 4 bases and the V segment lost 2 bases, leaving 5 bases of the junction unmatched.

The gene calls are TRBV6-5 and TRBJ1-5; no reliable D call. Germline lookup yields CDR1 MNHEY and CDR2 SVGAGI. This CDR3 has 15 residues. V lost 8 bases and J lost 2, with 16 bases in between. The CDR3 reads CASALTGYGNQPQHF. The CDR3 DNA is TGTGCCAGCGCGCTGACGGGCTACGGCAATCAGCCCCAGCATTTT.

This clonotype was seen just once. This chain uses TRBV4-2 with TRBJ2-5; 13 bases align to TRBD2. The J call may be incorrect, as the DNA end agrees better with TRBJ2-7. The germline CDR1 and CDR2 sequences are LGHNA and YNFKEQ. The CDR3 is 17 residues long. The CDR3 loop is CASSQDGLAGARYEQYF. The CDR3 DNA is TGTGCCAGCAGCCAAGACGGACTAGCGGGGGCACGCTACGAGCAGTACTTC.

This sequence joins TRBV29-1 and TRBJ1-4; possibly TRBD1 for D (5 bases). The V end was cut by 7 bases, the J end by 8 bases, with 14 bases between. This CDR3 contains 12 residues. Germline CDR1 and CDR2: SQVTM and ANQGSEA. The chain's CDR3 is CSAGHPKEKLFF. The CDR3 coding sequence is TGCAGCGCCGGACACCCGAAGGAAAAACTGTTTTTT.

V and J are TRBV24-1 and TRBJ2-1; D gene ambiguous. The CDR3 consists of 13 residues. Germline-derived CDR1 and CDR2 are KGHDR and SFDVKD. V lost 1 base to trimming and J lost 7 bases, with 7 bases between them. CDR3 nucleotide sequence: TGTGCCACCAGTGATTTCGCTGGGAATGAGCAGTTCTTC. It specifies CATSDFAGNEQFF.

The V call is TRBV20-1, the J call TRBJ2-4, with D possibly TRBD2 on 7 matching bases. Germline assignment: CDR1 DFQATT and CDR2 SNEGSKA (reference sequence). The V and J ends lost 0 bases and 0 bases respectively, with 15 bases between them. The CDR3 sequence is 17 residues long. The CDR3 DNA is TGCAGTGCTAGAGATACGGGGGGCCCACTAGCCAAAAACATTCAGTACTTC. Translating it yields CSARDTGGPLAKNIQYF.

The V gene is TRBV18, the J gene TRBJ2-6, with D possibly being TRBD1 (5 bases). The V gene's germline CDR1 is KGHSH and CDR2 LQKENI. Trimming removed 1 base from V and 6 bases from J, with 7 bases in between. This CDR3 is 14 amino acids long. The CDR3: CASSPQGLANVLTF. The CDR3 DNA reads TGTGCCAGCTCACCACAGGGGCTGGCCAACGTCCTGACTTTC.

This clonotype was recorded a few times. V is TRBV12-3 or TRBV12-4 and J is TRBJ1-1; D is unclear. This CDR3 has 13 residues. The V gene lost 2 bases and the J gene lost 9 bases, with 13 bases spanning the gap. The DNA for the CDR3 is TGTGCCAGCAGTTTATCGGGCACGGAGAAAGCTTTCTTT. Protein product: CASSLSGTEKAFF.

This clonotype occurred once. V is TRBV7-3 and J is TRBJ2-3; 9 bases are shared with TRBD1. This CDR3 is built from 15 residues. After removal of 5 bases from V and 2 bases from J, the junction contained 5 bases not matched to a gene. From germline, CDR1 is SGHTA and CDR2 FQGTGA. CDR3 sequence reads: CASSPGTGHTDTQYF. The CDR3, as DNA: TGTGCCAGCAGCCCGGGGACAGGGCACACAGATACGCAGTATTTT.

This clonotype turned up a few times. The V and J genes are TRBV25-1 and TRBJ2-7; 8 nucleotides match TRBD1. The length of the CDR3 is 15 residues. Per the germline V gene, CDR1 is MGHDK and CDR2 is SYGVNS. The V gene end was trimmed by 1 base and the J gene end by 2 bases; junction bases not matched to a gene: 4. CDR3 coding DNA: TGTGCCAGCAGTGAATCCTGGACAGGGACCTACGAGCAGTACTTC. It encodes CASSESWTGTYEQYF.

The chain recombines TRBV7-2 with TRBJ1-2; TRBD1 is a possible D gene (5 bases). CDR1 and CDR2 (germline): SGHTA, FQGNSA. The CDR3 consists of 15 residues. V lost 1 base, J lost 3 bases, and 12 bases lay in between. CDR3 sequence: CASSLGSGVDYGYTF. The CDR3 DNA is TGTGCCAGCAGCTTAGGATCGGGGGTGGACTATGGCTACACCTTC.

The chain combines TRBV5-1 with TRBJ2-1; 14 positions match TRBD2. This CDR3 spans 16 amino acids. V lost 4 bases and J lost 2; bases outside the gene matches: 2. Germline loops: CDR1 SGHRS, CDR2 YFSETQ. The CDR3 loop reads CASSKTSGRAYNEQFF. Here the CDR3 DNA reads TGCGCCAGCAGCAAGACTAGCGGGAGGGCCTACAATGAGCAGTTCTTC.

This clonotype has ten or more counts. V gene TRBV24-1 combines with J gene TRBJ2-4; 7 bases are shared with TRBD1. Per germline, CDR1 KGHDR and CDR2 SFDVKD. Germline trimming cut 4 bases from V and 9 bases from J; bases unmatched to any gene: 8. The CDR3 has 14 amino acids. This CDR3 reads CATSEWGQNPIQYF. CDR3 sequence (DNA): TGTGCCACCAGTGAGTGGGGACAGAACCCCATTCAGTACTTC.

This CDR3 reads CSARDWSGGGPTDTQYF. The DNA of the CDR3 is TGCAGTGCTAGAGATTGGAGCGGTGGAGGGCCGACAGATACGCAGTATTTT. The chain has TRBV20-1 and TRBJ2-3, with D possibly being TRBD2 (6 bases). Looked up from germline, CDR1 is DFQATT and CDR2 is SNEGSKA (reference sequence). The CDR3 consists of 17 residues. Trimming stripped 0 bases from V and 3 bases from J, with 19 bases between.

The V call is TRBV11-2, the J call TRBJ2-5; 9 positions agree with TRBD1. Unmatched junction bases numbered 10, after V lost 6 bases and J lost 5 bases. Germline CDR1 reads SGHAT; CDR2 reads FQNNGV. The CDR3 has 15 amino acids. The CDR3 DNA reads TGTGCCAGCAGATCCGGACAGGGGCAACGGGAGACCCAGTACTTC. Its protein product is CASRSGQGQRETQYF.